Presented here are 5 T cell receptor beta chains from one specimen sequenced in a study of technical replicates of blood from four donors. TCRdb keeps only in-frame clones here, not all; method: immunoSEQ multiplex PCR. This table holds around 97,000 clones, just under 95% found once. The sequencing input was T cells isolated from PBMCs. The source of these receptors is a human donor in good health.

The genes are TRBV7-9 and TRBJ2-7, with 11 bases aligning to TRBD2. V shed 4 bases and J 3 bases; nucleotides not matched to a gene: 8. CDR3 length: 16 residues. From germline, CDR1 is SEHNR and CDR2 FQNEAQ (reference sequence). CDR3 in DNA: TGTGCCAGCAGCTCACCATTGACTAGCGGGAACTACGAGCAGTACTTC. Translated, it gives CASSSPLTSGNYEQYF.

This clone was picked up one time. The chain couples TRBV30 to TRBJ2-1, with D unresolved. CDR1 is GTSNPN, CDR2 SVGIG, per germline (reference sequence). This CDR3 is built from 17 residues. Trimming removed 0 bases from V and 6 bases from J, with 21 bases in between. CDR3 bases: TGTGCCTGGAGTGTTAGTATGTTTAGTCCATCAACCAATGAGCAGTTCTTC. Translated: CAWSVSMFSPSTNEQFF.

The rearrangement links TRBV9 to TRBJ2-7, with TRBD2 matching over 10 bases. Per the germline V gene, CDR1 is SGDLS and CDR2 is YYNGEE. Trimming removed 0 bases from V and 3 bases from J; junction bases left unmatched: 6. The CDR3 spans 16 residues. The CDR3 coding sequence is TGTGCCAGCAGCGTAGGGAGTCTAGCGGGAGACTACGAGCAGTACTTC. It is translated as CASSVGSLAGDYEQYF.

This rearrangement joins TRBV10-3 to TRBJ2-5; tentatively, D is TRBD2 (6 bases). V was trimmed by 7 bases and J by 0 bases, leaving 12 bases between them. The germline gives CDR1 ENHRY, CDR2 SYGVKD. The CDR3 has 14 amino acids. The CDR3 loop reads CAIKAWDYQETQYF. In nucleotides, the CDR3 is TGTGCCATCAAGGCCTGGGACTACCAAGAGACCCAGTACTTC.

The chain recombines TRBV6-1 with TRBJ2-7, with unresolved D. The CDR3 is 10 residues long. The ends were cut back, 7 bases at V and 3 bases at J, with 4 bases in the middle. In germline, CDR1 is MNHNS, CDR2 SASEGT. The chain's CDR3 is CASNSYEQYF. The CDR3 DNA is TGTGCCAGCAATAGCTACGAGCAGTACTTC.